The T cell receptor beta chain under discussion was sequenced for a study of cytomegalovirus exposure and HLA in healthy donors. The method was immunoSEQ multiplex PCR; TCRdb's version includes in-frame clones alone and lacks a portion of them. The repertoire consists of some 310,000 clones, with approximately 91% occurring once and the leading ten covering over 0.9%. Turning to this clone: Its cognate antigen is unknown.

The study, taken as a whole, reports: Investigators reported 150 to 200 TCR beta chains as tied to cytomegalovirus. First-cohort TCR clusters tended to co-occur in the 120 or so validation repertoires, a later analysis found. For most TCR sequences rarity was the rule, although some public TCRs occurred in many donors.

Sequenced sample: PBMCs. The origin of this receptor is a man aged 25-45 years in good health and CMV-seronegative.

The CDR3: CASSLGLVGETQYF. CDR3 sequence (DNA): TGCGCCAGCAGCCTGGGACTAGTGGGTGAGACCCAGTACTTC. The rearrangement joins TRBV4-1 to TRBJ2-5; 8 bases line up with TRBD2. This CDR3 has 14 amino acids. J gave up 5 bases and V 4 bases, and 6 bases lay outside the gene matches. Germline V gene lookup returns CDR1 MGHRA and CDR2 YSYEKL.